The 24 T cell receptor beta chains below all came from one sample that was sequenced in a study of cytomegalovirus exposure and HLA in healthy donors. It was with 60 Vbeta and 13 Jbeta primers that the PCR ran. The protocol was immunoSEQ multiplex PCR, while the TCRdb copy is restricted to in-frame clones and leaves out a portion. This table has around 100,000 clones, roughly 78% appearing once. The sequencing sample was made of PBMCs. These receptor sequences come from a man aged 25 to 40 in good health and CMV-seronegative.

The chain joins TRBV7-8 to TRBJ2-7; 7 bases map to TRBD2. This CDR3 region has 15 residues. V shed 5 bases, J shed 3 bases, and the junction held 10 bases outside the gene matches. Germline V gene lookup returns CDR1 SGHVS and CDR2 FQNEAQ. CDR3 nucleotides: TGTGCCAGCAGCAGCGACGGGAGGTTGAGCTACGAGCAGTACTTC. As protein: CASSSDGRLSYEQYF.

The chain has TRBV7-9 and TRBJ2-3, with D possibly being TRBD2 (6 bases). V gave up 2 bases and J gave up 5 bases, with 14 bases separating them. This CDR3 comprises 15 residues. Germline lookup yields CDR1 SEHNR and CDR2 FQNEAQ (reference sequence). This chain's CDR3 is CASSLLAGSGDTQYF. In DNA, the CDR3 is TGTGCCAGCAGCTTATTGGCGGGGTCGGGAGATACGCAGTATTTT. The full variable domain, rest sourced from reference TRBV7-9 and TRBJ2-3, is DTGVSQNPRHKITKRGQNVTFRCDPISEHNRLYWYRQTLGQGPEFLTYFQNEAQLEKSRLLSDRFSAERPKGSFSTLEIQRTEQGDSAMYLCASSLLAGSGDTQYFGPGTRLTVL.

Turning to this clone: Other DNA variants within this sample encode the same CDR3. The chain links TRBV7-9 to TRBJ2-5; no clear D. Germline assignment: CDR1 SEHNR and CDR2 FQNEAQ (reference sequence). This CDR3 is built from 14 residues. Trimming took off 1 base at V and 1 base at J, with 7 bases between the two ends. The CDR3 region has the DNA TGTGCCAGCAGCTTAGTGGGCACCCAAGAGACCCAGTACTTC. It codes for CASSLVGTQETQYF.

The rearrangement joins TRBV5-1 to TRBJ2-7, with 8 bases matching TRBD1. The V and J ends lost 4 bases and 6 bases, in that order; junction bases with no gene match: 9. Germline CDR1 SGHRS, CDR2 YFSETQ. This CDR3 spans 14 amino acids. The CDR3 nucleotides are TGCGCCAGCAGCCGTCCGGGACAGGCCCCCGAGCAGTACTTC. Protein sequence: CASSRPGQAPEQYF. Full variable domain (missing parts from reference TRBV5-1 and TRBJ2-7): KAGVTQTPRYLIKTRGQQVTLSCSPISGHRSVSWYQQTPGQGLQFLFEYFSETQRNKGNFPGRFSGRQFSNSRSEMNVSTLELGDSALYLCASSRPGQAPEQYFGPGTRLTVT.

The genes are TRBV27 and TRBJ1-1; 7 bases fit TRBD1. V lost 2 bases to trimming and J lost 5 bases; unmatched junction nucleotides: 2. The CDR3 covers 13 residues. In germline, CDR1 is MNHEY, CDR2 SMNVEV (reference sequence). This CDR3 reads CASSLNRGTEAFF. Written as DNA, the CDR3 is TGTGCCAGCAGTTTAAACAGGGGAACTGAAGCTTTCTTT.

The chain employs TRBV5-6 and TRBJ2-1; TRBD1 agrees at 7 bases. The CDR3 extends over 13 amino acids. The V segment lost 4 bases and the J segment 10 bases; nucleotides outside the gene matches: 8. The germline V gene encodes CDR1 SGHDT and CDR2 YYEEEE. CDR3 in amino acids: CASSQDRSREQFF. CDR3 nucleotides: TGTGCCAGCAGCCAGGACAGGTCCAGGGAGCAGTTCTTC.

This clone has more than one count but fewer than ten. V gene TRBV10-3 combines with J gene TRBJ2-1; 7 bases are a match to TRBD2. Trimming cost V 8 bases and J 6 bases; bases outside gene matches: 10. Germline-derived CDR1 and CDR2 are ENHRY and SYGVKD. This CDR3 spans 14 amino acids. As DNA, the CDR3 is TGTGCCATCCGGGCGCGGGGGTCGGGCAATGAGCAGTTCTTC. This codes for CAIRARGSGNEQFF.

The rearrangement joins TRBV19 to TRBJ1-5, with TRBD1 identical over 7 bases. Germline V gene lookup returns CDR1 LNHDA and CDR2 SQIVND (reference sequence). This CDR3 has 13 amino acids. Trimming cost V 6 bases and J 7 bases; bases outside gene matches: 6. This CDR3 is CASSAQGGQPQHF. DNA of the CDR3: TGTGCCAGTAGCGCTCAGGGGGGCCAGCCCCAGCATTTT.

This clone was recorded once. The chain combines TRBV27 with TRBJ2-2, with D unclear. The CDR3 has 12 amino acids. The germline gives CDR1 MNHEY, CDR2 SMNVEV (reference sequence). V gave up 4 bases and J gave up 5 bases, with 5 bases separating them. CDR3 residues: CASSSVTGELFF. In DNA, the CDR3 is TGTGCCAGCAGTTCAGTTACCGGGGAGCTGTTTTTT.

The CDR3 sequence is CASSRLPGTYEQYF. CDR3 DNA sequence: TGCGCCAGCAGTCGTCTCCCGGGGACCTACGAGCAGTACTTC. The chain combines TRBV23-1 with TRBJ2-7; possible D gene TRBD2, 5 bases. TRBV23-1 is an ORF, and what it does is uncertain. V lost 4 bases to trimming and J lost 2 bases, with 12 bases between them. There are 14 residues in the CDR3.

V gene TRBV5-6 combines with J gene TRBJ2-6, with a weak D call TRBD1 (6 bases). This CDR3 is built from 16 residues. V was clipped by 0 bases and J by 4 bases, with 11 bases between them. From germline, CDR1 is SGHDT and CDR2 YYEEEE. For the CDR3, the DNA is TGTGCCAGCAGCTTGGAACAGGGAAGCGGGGCCAACGTCCTGACTTTC. Its protein product is CASSLEQGSGANVLTF.

Comments on this clone: The sample carries other DNA sequences with the same CDR3. The chain joins TRBV5-6 to TRBJ1-2; maybe TRBD1 (5 bases). With 0 bases removed from V and 5 bases from J, the gap between germline ends came to 8 bases. The germline V gene has CDR1 SGHDT and CDR2 YYEEEE. This CDR3 has 13 amino acids. The CDR3 sequence: CASSLAGVYGYTF. CDR3 coding DNA: TGTGCCAGCAGCTTGGCGGGGGTATATGGCTACACCTTC.

This clone occurred a few times. This sequence joins TRBV11-3 and TRBJ2-2; no reliable D call. This CDR3 comprises 14 residues. Trimming removed 3 bases from V and 2 bases from J, with 7 bases in between. The V gene's germline CDR1 is SGHNT and CDR2 YENEEA. The DNA of the CDR3 is TGTGCCAGCAGCTTCGGTCTAAACACCGGGGAGCTGTTTTTT. It yields the protein CASSFGLNTGELFF.

The gene calls are TRBV7-8 and TRBJ2-5; 7 bases match TRBD2. Germline CDR1 and CDR2: SGHVS and FQNEAQ. The CDR3 runs to 18 residues. The J segment lost 1 base and the V segment lost 0 bases, leaving 11 bases of the junction unmatched. The CDR3 nucleotides are TGTGCCAGCAGCTTAGCTCTTCGGTCTAGCGGACTCCAAGAGACCCAGTACTTC. This sequence encodes CASSLALRSSGLQETQYF. Full variable domain (outside the CDR3, taken from reference TRBV7-8 and TRBJ2-5): GAGVSQSPRYKVAKRGQDVALRCDPISGHVSLFWYQQALGQGPEFLTYFQNEAQLDKSGLPSDRFFAERPEGSVSTLKIQRTQQEDSAVYLCASSLALRSSGLQETQYFGPGTRLLVL.

V usage is TRBV7-3 and J usage is TRBJ1-2; 9 nucleotides agree with TRBD1. This CDR3 is built from 14 residues. Germline V gives CDR1 SGHTA, CDR2 FQGTGA. The V gene end was trimmed by 5 bases and the J gene end by 3 bases; junction bases not matched to a gene: 4. As DNA, the CDR3 is TGTGCCAGCAGCACCCGGACAGGGGACTATGGCTACACCTTC. Protein: CASSTRTGDYGYTF.

This chain uses TRBV9 with TRBJ2-3; tentative D call: TRBD2 (5 bases). Germline CDR1 is SGDLS and CDR2 is YYNGEE. The CDR3 consists of 14 residues. V was cut by 1 base and J by 1 base, with 7 bases left in between. CDR3 protein: CASSVSGGTDTQYF. DNA of the CDR3: TGTGCCAGCAGCGTATCCGGGGGCACAGATACGCAGTATTTT.

The V and J genes are TRBV7-9 and TRBJ2-7; 10 bases fit TRBD2. Trimming removed 8 bases from V and 0 bases from J; junction bases left unmatched: 4. The germline V gene has CDR1 SEHNR and CDR2 FQNEAQ (reference sequence). This CDR3 has 14 residues. CDR3 nucleotides: TGTGCCAGCGCGTCTAGCGGGAGCTCCTACGAGCAGTACTTC. Its protein product is CASASSGSSYEQYF.

V is TRBV2 and J is TRBJ1-2; 8 bases are a match to TRBD1. CDR1 and CDR2 from the germline V gene are SNHLY and FYNNEI. The CDR3 extends over 13 amino acids. Germline trimming cut 6 bases from V and 8 bases from J; bases unmatched to any gene: 8. CDR3 DNA sequence: TGTGCCAGCAGGCGGACAGGGCTGGAAGGCTACACCTTC. It specifies CASRRTGLEGYTF. Full variable domain (outside the CDR3, taken from reference TRBV2 and TRBJ1-2): EPEVTQTPSHQVTQMGQEVILRCVPISNHLYFYWYRQILGQKVEFLVSFYNNEISEKSEIFDDQFSVERPDGSNFTLKIRSTKLEDSAMYFCASRRTGLEGYTFGSGTRLTVV.

The chain combines TRBV5-1 with TRBJ1-1, with D possibly matching TRBD1 (5 bases). The V gene's germline CDR1 is SGHRS and CDR2 YFSETQ. V lost 4 bases and J 4 bases, leaving 11 bases between the germline ends. This CDR3 is 13 amino acids long. DNA for the CDR3: TGCGCCAGCAGCGATACAGGCAGCACTGAAGCTTTCTTT. Amino acids: CASSDTGSTEAFF.

The V gene is TRBV5-6, the J gene TRBJ1-3; no reliable D call. The V and J ends lost 2 bases and 0 bases respectively, with 9 bases between them. The CDR3 runs to 15 residues. CDR1 is SGHDT, CDR2 YYEEEE, per germline. The CDR3 DNA reads TGTGCCAGCAGCTTATGGACTGCCTCTGGAAACACCATATATTTT. This gives the protein CASSLWTASGNTIYF.

J is TRBJ2-5 and V is TRBV5-1; D is perhaps TRBD1 (5 bases). CDR1 is SGHRS, CDR2 YFSETQ, per germline. Trimming removed 2 bases at V and 0 bases at J, with 14 bases between. The CDR3 has 16 residues. CDR3 protein: CASSFGAASNQETQYF. In DNA form, the CDR3 reads TGCGCCAGCAGCTTTGGGGCAGCATCCAACCAAGAGACCCAGTACTTC.

Notes on this clone: At the DNA level, this CDR3 is encoded by other sequences in the same sample as well. This chain connects TRBV10-1 to TRBJ1-1, with unresolved D. V lost 6 bases and J lost 4, with 12 bases in between. This CDR3 spans 13 amino acids. Per germline, CDR1 WNHNN and CDR2 SYGVQD (reference sequence). The chain's CDR3 is CASSERASTEAFF. The CDR3 nucleotides are TGCGCCAGCAGCGAAAGAGCGAGCACTGAAGCTTTCTTT.

The chain carries TRBV10-3 and TRBJ2-2; D not certain. Trimming took off 2 bases at V and 5 bases at J, with 9 bases between the two ends. Germline V gene lookup returns CDR1 ENHRY and CDR2 SYGVKD. This CDR3 is built from 14 residues. The CDR3 DNA is TGTGCCATCAGTGAGGCACAGAAAACCGGGGAGCTGTTTTTT. This gives the protein CAISEAQKTGELFF.

V is TRBV6-1 and J is TRBJ1-3; D gene uncertain. The CDR3 covers 14 residues. The V gene lost 3 bases and the J gene lost 0 bases, with 6 bases spanning the gap. Germline assignment: CDR1 MNHNS and CDR2 SASEGT. The CDR3 bases are TGTGCCAGCAGTGACGGCGGCTCTGGAAACACCATATATTTT. Its translation is CASSDGGSGNTIYF.